The 7 T cell receptor beta chains given below trace back to one sample, sequenced in a study of blood T cell repertoires in COVID-19. TCRdb's table, derived via immunoSEQ multiplex PCR, lists solely in-frame clones and lacks some. The sample holds over 100,000 clones, 85% to 90% seen once. Material: peripheral blood. Every receptor here comes from a human donor with acute or convalescent COVID-19. The donor label of this sample is uncertain.

V gene TRBV5-4 combines with J gene TRBJ2-3; D is uncertain. Between the trimmed V and J ends, which lost 0 bases and 4 bases, there was a span of 12 bases. The germline V gene has CDR1 SGHNT and CDR2 YYREEE (reference sequence). The CDR3 contains 15 residues. This CDR3 is CASSLGHPLPDTQYF. The DNA of the CDR3 is TGTGCCAGCAGCTTGGGACATCCGCTCCCAGATACGCAGTATTTT. Complete variable domain (other parts from reference TRBV5-4 and TRBJ2-3): ETGVTQSPTHLIKTRGQQVTLRCSSQSGHNTVSWYQQALGQGPQFIFQYYREEENGRGNFPPRFSGLQFPNYSSELNVNALELDDSALYLCASSLGHPLPDTQYFGPGTRLTVL.

This clone was observed once. The CDR3 sequence: CASSQGYYNEQFF. CDR3 DNA sequence: TGTGCCAGCAGCCAAGGCTACTACAATGAGCAGTTCTTC. The chain is built from TRBV3-1 (or the pseudogene TRBV3-2) and TRBJ2-1; no clear D gene. Trimming stripped 1 base from V and 3 bases from J, with 4 bases between. This CDR3 is 13 amino acids long. Germline lookup yields CDR1 LGHDT and CDR2 YNNKEL (reference sequence).

The chain employs TRBV3-1 (or the pseudogene TRBV3-2) and TRBJ2-1, with TRBD2 matching over 10 bases. Trimming cost V 5 bases and J 4 bases; bases outside gene matches: 5. This CDR3 contains 15 residues. CDR1 LGHDT and CDR2 YNNKEL come from the germline V gene (reference sequence). DNA for the CDR3: TGTGCCAGCAGCGGGGCTAGCGGGAGTTACAATGAGCAGTTCTTC. Translating gives CASSGASGSYNEQFF.

This sequence joins TRBV9 and TRBJ2-1; the match to TRBD2 covers 8 bases. The V and J ends lost 2 bases and 2 bases, in that order; junction bases with no gene match: 6. CDR1 SGDLS and CDR2 YYNGEE come from the germline V gene. The CDR3 is 16 amino acids. Here the CDR3 reads CASSVHSGATYNEQFF. DNA for the CDR3: TGTGCCAGCAGCGTTCATAGCGGGGCAACCTACAATGAGCAGTTCTTC.

The genes are TRBV15 and TRBJ1-2; no firm D call. Trimming stripped 0 bases from V and 8 bases from J, with 13 bases between. CDR1 and CDR2 (germline): LNHNV, YYDKDF (reference sequence). The CDR3 runs 14 residues. CDR3 residues: CATSRDPQSKGYTF. As DNA, the CDR3 is TGTGCCACCAGCAGAGATCCTCAGTCGAAAGGCTACACCTTC. Full variable domain (remainder filled in from reference TRBV15 and TRBJ1-2): DAMVIQNPRYQVTQFGKPVTLSCSQTLNHNVMYWYQQKSSQAPKLLFHYYDKDFNNEADTPDNFQSRRPNTSFCFLDIRSPGLGDTAMYLCATSRDPQSKGYTFGSGTRLTVV.

The rearrangement links TRBV28 to TRBJ1-6; TRBD1 matches 9 bases. Germline assignment: CDR1 MDHEN and CDR2 SYDVKM. J lost 7 bases, V lost 5 bases, and 6 bases had no gene match. The CDR3 runs 15 residues. In nucleotides, the CDR3 is TGTGCCAGCAGTGTCGGGACAGGGTGGAATTCACCCCTCCACTTT. Its protein product is CASSVGTGWNSPLHF. The full variable domain, rest sourced from reference TRBV28 and TRBJ1-6, is DVKVTQSSRYLVKRTGEKVFLECVQDMDHENMFWYRQDPGLGLRLIYFSYDVKMKEKGDIPEGYSVSREKKERFSLILESASTNQTSMYLCASSVGTGWNSPLHFGNGTRLTVT.

This chain connects TRBV28 to TRBJ1-2; TRBD1 might be the D (6 bases). The V end was cut by 3 bases, the J end by 0 bases, with 8 bases between. CDR1 and CDR2 (germline): MDHEN, SYDVKM. There are 14 residues in the CDR3. CDR3 DNA: TGTGCCAGCAGTTTGGCAGGGGCTAACTATGGCTACACCTTC. It is translated as CASSLAGANYGYTF.